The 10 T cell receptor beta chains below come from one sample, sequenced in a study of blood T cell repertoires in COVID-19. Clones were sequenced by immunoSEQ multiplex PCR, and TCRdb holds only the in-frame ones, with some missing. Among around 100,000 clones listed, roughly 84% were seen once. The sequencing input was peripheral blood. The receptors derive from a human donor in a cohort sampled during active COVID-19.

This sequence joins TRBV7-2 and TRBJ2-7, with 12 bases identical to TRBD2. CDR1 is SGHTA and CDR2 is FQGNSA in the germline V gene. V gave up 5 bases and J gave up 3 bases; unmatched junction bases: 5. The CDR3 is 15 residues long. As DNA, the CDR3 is TGTGCCAGCAGCCGGACTAGCGGGGATTTCTACGAGCAGTACTTC. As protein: CASSRTSGDFYEQYF.

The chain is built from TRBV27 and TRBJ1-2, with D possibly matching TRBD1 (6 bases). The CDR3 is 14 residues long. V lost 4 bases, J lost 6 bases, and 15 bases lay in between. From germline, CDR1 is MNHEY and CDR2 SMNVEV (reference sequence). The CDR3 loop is CASSYWGGADGYTF. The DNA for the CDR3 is TGTGCCAGCAGTTATTGGGGGGGGGCTGATGGCTACACCTTC.

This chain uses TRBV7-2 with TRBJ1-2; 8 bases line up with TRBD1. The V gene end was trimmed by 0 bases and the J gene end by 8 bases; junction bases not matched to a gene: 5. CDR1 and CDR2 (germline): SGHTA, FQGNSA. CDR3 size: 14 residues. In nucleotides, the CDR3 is TGTGCCAGCAGCTTAGCCGGGACAGGAGGCGGCTACACCTTC. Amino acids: CASSLAGTGGGYTF.

The CDR3 region is CASSARGGRYEQYF. The CDR3 DNA follows: TGTGCCAGCAGTGCCCGGGGGGGAAGATACGAGCAGTACTTC. The chain joins TRBV27 to TRBJ2-7, with 8 bases identical to TRBD2. J gave up 4 bases and V 5 bases, and 7 bases lay outside the gene matches. This CDR3 region has 14 residues. The germline V gene has CDR1 MNHEY and CDR2 SMNVEV (reference sequence).

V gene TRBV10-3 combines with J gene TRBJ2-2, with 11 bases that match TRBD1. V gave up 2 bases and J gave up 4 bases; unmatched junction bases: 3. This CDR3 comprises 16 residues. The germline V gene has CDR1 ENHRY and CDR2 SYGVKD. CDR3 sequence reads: CAISEGQGAGTGELFF. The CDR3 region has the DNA TGTGCCATCAGTGAGGGACAGGGGGCTGGCACCGGGGAGCTGTTTTTT.

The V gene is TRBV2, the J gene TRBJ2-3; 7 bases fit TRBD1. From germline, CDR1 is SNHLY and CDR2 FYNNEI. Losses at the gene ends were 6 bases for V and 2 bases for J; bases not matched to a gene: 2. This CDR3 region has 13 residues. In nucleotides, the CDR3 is TGTGCCAGCAGAACAGGGGCCACAGATACGCAGTATTTT. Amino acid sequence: CASRTGATDTQYF.

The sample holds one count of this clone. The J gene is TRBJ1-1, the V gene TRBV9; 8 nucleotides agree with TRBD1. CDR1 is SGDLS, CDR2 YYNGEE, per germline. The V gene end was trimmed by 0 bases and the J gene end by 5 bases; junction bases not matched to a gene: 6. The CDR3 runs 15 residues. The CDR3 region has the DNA TGTGCCAGCAGCGTAGTGGACAGGGTGGGGACTGAAGCTTTCTTT. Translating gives CASSVVDRVGTEAFF.

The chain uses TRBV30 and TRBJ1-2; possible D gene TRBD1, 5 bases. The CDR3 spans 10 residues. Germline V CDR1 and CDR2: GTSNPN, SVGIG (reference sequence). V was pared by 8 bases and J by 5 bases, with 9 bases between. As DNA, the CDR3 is TGTGCCGGACGGGGGTATGGCTACACCTTC. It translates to CAGRGYGYTF.

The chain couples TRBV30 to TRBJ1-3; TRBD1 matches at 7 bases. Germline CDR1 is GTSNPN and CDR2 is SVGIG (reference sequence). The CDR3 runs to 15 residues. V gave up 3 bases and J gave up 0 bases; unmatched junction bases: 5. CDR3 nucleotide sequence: TGTGCCTGGAGAAGGGGGCCCAGCTCTGGAAACACCATATATTTT. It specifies CAWRRGPSSGNTIYF.

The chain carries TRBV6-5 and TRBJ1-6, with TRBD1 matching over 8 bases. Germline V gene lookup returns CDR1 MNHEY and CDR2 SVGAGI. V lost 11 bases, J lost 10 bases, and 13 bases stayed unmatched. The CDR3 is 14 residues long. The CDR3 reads CASKGQGGESPLHF. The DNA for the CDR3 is TGTGCCTCAAAAGGACAGGGCGGTGAATCACCCCTCCACTTT.